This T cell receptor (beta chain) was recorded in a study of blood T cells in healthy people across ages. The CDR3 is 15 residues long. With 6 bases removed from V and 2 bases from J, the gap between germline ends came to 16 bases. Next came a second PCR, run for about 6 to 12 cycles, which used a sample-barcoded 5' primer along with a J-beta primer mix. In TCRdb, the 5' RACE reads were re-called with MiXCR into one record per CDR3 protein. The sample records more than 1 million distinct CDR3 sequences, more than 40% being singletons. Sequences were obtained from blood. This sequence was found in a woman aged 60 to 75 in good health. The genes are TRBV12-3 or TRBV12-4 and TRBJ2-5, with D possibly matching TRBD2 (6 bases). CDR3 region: CASRYAGTLQETQYF. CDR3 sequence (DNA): TGTGCCAGCAGATATGCGGGGACTTTACAAGAGACCCAGTACTTC.